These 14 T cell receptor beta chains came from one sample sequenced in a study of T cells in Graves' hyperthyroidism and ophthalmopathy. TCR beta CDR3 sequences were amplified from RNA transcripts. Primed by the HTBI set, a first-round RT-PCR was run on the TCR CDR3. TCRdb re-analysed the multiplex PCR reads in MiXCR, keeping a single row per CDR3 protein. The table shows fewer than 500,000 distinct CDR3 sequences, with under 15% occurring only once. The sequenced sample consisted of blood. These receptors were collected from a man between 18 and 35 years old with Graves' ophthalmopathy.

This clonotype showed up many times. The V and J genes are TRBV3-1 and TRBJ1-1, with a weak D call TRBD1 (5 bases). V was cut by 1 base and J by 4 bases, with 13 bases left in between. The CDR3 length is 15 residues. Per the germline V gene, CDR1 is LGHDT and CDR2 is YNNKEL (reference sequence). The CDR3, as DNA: TGTGCCAGCAGCCAAGTAAACGTAGGGACCACTGAAGCTTTCTTT. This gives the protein CASSQVNVGTTEAFF.

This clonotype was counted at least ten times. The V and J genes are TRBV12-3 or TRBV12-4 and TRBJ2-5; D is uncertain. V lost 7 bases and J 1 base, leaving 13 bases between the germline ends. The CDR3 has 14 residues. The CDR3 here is CASTTWAAQETQYF. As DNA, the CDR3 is TGTGCCAGCACTACCTGGGCAGCCCAAGAGACCCAGTACTTC.

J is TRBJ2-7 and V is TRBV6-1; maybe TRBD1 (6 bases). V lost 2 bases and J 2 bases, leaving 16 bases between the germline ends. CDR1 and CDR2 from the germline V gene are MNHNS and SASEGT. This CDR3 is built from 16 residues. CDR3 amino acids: CASSERGRRDTYEQYF. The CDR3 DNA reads TGTGCCAGCAGTGAAAGGGGGAGACGGGACACCTACGAGCAGTACTTC.

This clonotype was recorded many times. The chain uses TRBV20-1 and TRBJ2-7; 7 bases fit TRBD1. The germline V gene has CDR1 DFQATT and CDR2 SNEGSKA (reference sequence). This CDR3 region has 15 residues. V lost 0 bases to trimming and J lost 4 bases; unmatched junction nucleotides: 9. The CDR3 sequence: CSARDWTGRLYEQYF. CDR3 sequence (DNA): TGCAGTGCTAGAGATTGGACAGGAAGACTGTACGAGCAGTACTTC.

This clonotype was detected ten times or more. Here the CDR3 reads CASSATSGGAPPNNEQFF. The CDR3 DNA is TGTGCCAGCAGTGCTACTAGCGGGGGGGCTCCCCCCAACAATGAGCAGTTCTTC. The chain joins TRBV2 to TRBJ2-1; 13 bases map to TRBD2. The CDR3 is 18 amino acids. CDR1 and CDR2 (germline): SNHLY, FYNNEI. J was trimmed by 5 bases and V by 4 bases; bases with no gene match: 11.

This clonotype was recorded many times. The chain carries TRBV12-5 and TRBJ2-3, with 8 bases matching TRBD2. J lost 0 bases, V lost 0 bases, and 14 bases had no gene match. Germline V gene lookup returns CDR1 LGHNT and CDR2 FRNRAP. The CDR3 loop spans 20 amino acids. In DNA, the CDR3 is TGTGCTAGTGGTTTGGTAGGGGGAACTAGCGGATACTACAGCACAGATACGCAGTATTTT. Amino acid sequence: CASGLVGGTSGYYSTDTQYF.

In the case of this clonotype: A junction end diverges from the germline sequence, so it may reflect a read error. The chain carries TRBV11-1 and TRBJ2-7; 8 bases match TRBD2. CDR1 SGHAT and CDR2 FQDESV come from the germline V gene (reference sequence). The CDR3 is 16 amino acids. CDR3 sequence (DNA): TGCGCCAGCAGCCAAGAGGCTAGCGGGTGGGTGTACGAGCAGTACTTC. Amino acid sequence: CASSQEASGWVYEQYF.

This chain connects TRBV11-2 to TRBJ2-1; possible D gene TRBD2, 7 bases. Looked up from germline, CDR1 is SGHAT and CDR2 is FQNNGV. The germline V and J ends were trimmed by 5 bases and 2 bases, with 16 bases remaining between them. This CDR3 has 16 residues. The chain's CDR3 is CASSEEGGRTYNEQFF. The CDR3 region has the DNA TGTGCCAGCAGCGAGGAGGGGGGGCGGACCTACAATGAGCAGTTCTTC.

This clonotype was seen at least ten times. This CDR3 is CASSAGLAGGPETQYF. The CDR3 nucleotides read TGTGCCAGCAGCGCGGGACTAGCGGGGGGGCCAGAGACCCAGTACTTC. The chain links TRBV7-2 to TRBJ2-5; 16 nucleotides line up with TRBD2. The CDR3 covers 16 residues. Germline-derived CDR1 and CDR2 are SGHTA and FQGNSA. The V segment lost 5 bases and the J segment 4 bases; nucleotides outside the gene matches: 4.

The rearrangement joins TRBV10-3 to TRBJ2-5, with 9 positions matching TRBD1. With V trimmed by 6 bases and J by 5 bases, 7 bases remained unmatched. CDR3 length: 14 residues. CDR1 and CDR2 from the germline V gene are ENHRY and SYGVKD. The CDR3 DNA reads TGTGCCATCAGGACGGGACAGGGAAGGGAGACCCAGTACTTC. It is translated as CAIRTGQGRETQYF.

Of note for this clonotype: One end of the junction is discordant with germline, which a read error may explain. The DNA for the CDR3 is TGTGCCAGCAGCGTAGACCTAGCGGGGGGCCCGTTGGAGCAGCACTTC. Amino acids: CASSVDLAGGPLEQHF. The J gene is TRBJ2-7, the V gene TRBV12-3 or TRBV12-4; 11 bases are shared with TRBD2. The CDR3 runs to 16 residues.

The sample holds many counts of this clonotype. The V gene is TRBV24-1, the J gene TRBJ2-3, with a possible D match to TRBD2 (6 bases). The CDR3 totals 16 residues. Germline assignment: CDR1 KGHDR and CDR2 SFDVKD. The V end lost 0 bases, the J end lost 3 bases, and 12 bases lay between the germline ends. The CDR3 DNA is TGTGCCACCAGTGATTTGAAGTTTGCGGGAACAGATACGCAGTATTTT. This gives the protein CATSDLKFAGTDTQYF.

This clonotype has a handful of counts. The DNA of the CDR3 is TGTGCCAGCAGATCAGGGGGTCAAGAGACCCAGTACTTC. Its translation is CASRSGGQETQYF. The gene calls are TRBV6-1 and TRBJ2-5, with 7 bases lining up with TRBD1. The CDR3 totals 13 residues. V lost 6 bases and J lost 2; bases outside the gene matches: 3. Germline assignment: CDR1 MNHNS and CDR2 SASEGT.

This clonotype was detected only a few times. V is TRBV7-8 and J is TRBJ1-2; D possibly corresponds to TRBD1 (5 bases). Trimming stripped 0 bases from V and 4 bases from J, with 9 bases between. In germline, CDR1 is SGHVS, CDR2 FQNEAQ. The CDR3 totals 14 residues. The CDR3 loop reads CASSLAGTAYGYTF. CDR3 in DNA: TGTGCCAGCAGCTTAGCTGGGACGGCCTATGGCTACACCTTC.